The rows below give T cell receptor beta chains drawn from one sample of a study of identical twins. TCRdb re-analysed the 5' RACE reads in MiXCR, keeping a single row per CDR3 protein. The sample lists hundreds of thousands of distinct CDR3 sequences, 21% occurring once. The data were also submitted as part of a second study, on T cells expressing NK-cell markers.

The source material was PBMCs. Every receptor here comes from a woman aged 18-29 years in good health. CDR3s include the opening cysteine and the closing phenylalanine or tryptophan. The order of the fields is V gene, J gene, clone size, D gene, CDR3 protein, CDR3 DNA. D genes are given only for firm matches. Size values are once, few and many counts, or a class for expanded clones, and some rows have none.

V: TRBV15
J: TRBJ2-7
size: -
D: TRBD2
CDR3: CATSELSGKLYEQYF
DNA: TGTGCCACCAGTGAATTAAGCGGGAAACTCTACGAGCAGTACTTC

V: TRBV12-3/TRBV12-4
J: TRBJ1-1
size: few
D: -
CDR3: CASRLMNTEAFF
DNA: TGTGCCAGCAGACTTATGAACACTGAAGCTTTCTTT

V: TRBV7-2
J: TRBJ2-3
size: few
D: -
CDR3: CASTQATADTQYF
DNA: TGTGCCAGCACTCAGGCAACGGCAGATACGCAGTATTTT

V: TRBV6-1
J: TRBJ2-2
size: -
D: -
CDR3: CASSEGRHSNTGELFF
DNA: TGTGCCAGCAGTGAAGGTAGACATTCGAACACCGGGGAGCTGTTTTTT

V: TRBV7-2
J: TRBJ2-1
size: few
D: TRBD2
CDR3: CASSLAPGLAWEQFF
DNA: TGTGCCAGCAGTTTAGCGCCGGGACTAGCATGGGAGCAGTTCTTC

V: TRBV7-2
J: TRBJ2-5
size: many
D: TRBD2
CDR3: CASRPPGLAGETQYF
DNA: TGTGCCAGCAGACCACCGGGACTAGCGGGAGAGACCCAGTACTTC

V: TRBV6-1
J: TRBJ2-2
size: few
D: -
CDR3: CASSPGGKGGTNTGELFF
DNA: TGTGCCAGCAGTCCCGGGGGGAAAGGGGGAACCAACACCGGGGAGCTGTTTTTT

V: TRBV9
J: TRBJ2-1
size: few
D: -
CDR3: CASSEGPQYNEQFF
DNA: TGTGCCAGCAGCGAAGGGCCGCAATACAATGAGCAGTTCTTC

V: TRBV7-2
J: TRBJ2-3
size: -
D: -
CDR3: CASSLDIREDTQYF
DNA: TGTGCCAGCAGCTTAGACATCCGGGAAGATACGCAGTATTTT

V: TRBV20-1
J: TRBJ2-5
size: few
D: -
CDR3: CSAPQGWETQYF
DNA: TGCAGTGCCCCCCAGGGGTGGGAGACCCAGTACTTC

V: TRBV12-3/TRBV12-4
J: TRBJ2-5
size: many
D: -
CDR3: CASSRWRDSKETQYF
DNA: TGTGCCAGCAGTCGTTGGCGGGACAGTAAAGAGACCCAGTACTTC

V: TRBV25-1
J: TRBJ2-7
size: -
D: -
CDR3: CASSDARTAVSYEQYF
DNA: TGTGCCAGCAGTGATGCCAGAACCGCCGTCTCCTACGAGCAGTACTTC

V: TRBV20-1
J: TRBJ2-1
size: many
D: -
CDR3: CSAWVSYNEQFF
DNA: TGCAGTGCCTGGGTGTCTTACAATGAGCAGTTCTTC

V: TRBV5-1
J: TRBJ2-7
size: many
D: TRBD1
CDR3: CASSLGQGTEEQYF
DNA: TGCGCCAGCAGCTTAGGACAGGGGACGGAGGAGCAGTACTTC

V: TRBV27
J: TRBJ2-2
size: few
D: TRBD2
CDR3: CASSSPRLAGSTGELFF
DNA: TGTGCCAGCAGTTCCCCCCGACTAGCGGGGTCCACCGGGGAGCTGTTTTTT

V: TRBV6-1
J: TRBJ1-2
size: -
D: -
CDR3: CASSEQGTYGYTF
DNA: TGTGCCAGCAGTGAACAGGGAACCTATGGCTACACCTTC

V: TRBV15
J: TRBJ2-5
size: many
D: -
CDR3: CATSRVSGPKTQYF
DNA: TGTGCCACCAGCAGAGTTTCAGGGCCCAAGACCCAGTACTTC

V: TRBV3-1
J: TRBJ1-2
size: -
D: TRBD1
CDR3: CASSFGQGDYGYTF
DNA: TGTGCCAGCAGCTTCGGACAGGGGGACTATGGCTACACCTTC

V: TRBV18
J: TRBJ1-2
size: few
D: -
CDR3: CASSPPSNYGYTF
DNA: TGTGCCAGCTCACCACCTTCCAACTATGGCTACACCTTC

V: TRBV4-3
J: TRBJ2-3
size: few
D: TRBD2
CDR3: CASSQDGRGATDTQYF
DNA: TGCGCCAGCAGCCAAGATGGGCGGGGGGCAACAGATACGCAGTATTTT

V: TRBV6-1
J: TRBJ1-2
size: -
D: -
CDR3: CASRRGRISSNYGYTF
DNA: TGTGCCAGCAGGAGAGGCAGAATATCGTCTAACTATGGCTACACCTTC

V: TRBV5-1
J: TRBJ2-3
size: many
D: -
CDR3: CASSLQGPDTQYF
DNA: TGCGCCAGCAGCTTACAGGGTCCAGATACGCAGTATTTT

V: TRBV12-3/TRBV12-4
J: TRBJ1-5
size: few
D: -
CDR3: CASSLVESQPQHF
DNA: TGTGCCAGCAGTTTAGTCGAGAGTCAGCCCCAGCATTTT

V: TRBV6-5
J: TRBJ2-6
size: -
D: -
CDR3: CASSYGVSYSGANVLTF
DNA: TGTGCCAGCAGTTACGGGGTTTCCTACTCTGGGGCCAACGTCCTGACTTTC

V: TRBV6-5
J: TRBJ1-5
size: many
D: -
CDR3: CASSYSGRGGPQHF
DNA: TGTGCCAGCAGTTACTCCGGGAGGGGAGGGCCCCAGCATTTT

V: TRBV6-8
J: TRBJ1-5
size: few
D: -
CDR3: CASRGGSIGRSNQPQHF
DNA: TGTGCCAGCAGAGGGGGATCTATCGGGCGTAGCAATCAGCCCCAGCATTTT

V: TRBV20-1
J: TRBJ2-1
size: -
D: TRBD2
CDR3: CSARWRGGPYNEQFF
DNA: TGCAGTGCTCGCTGGCGGGGGGGTCCCTACAATGAGCAGTTCTTC

V: TRBV6-2/TRBV6-3
J: TRBJ2-1
size: -
D: -
CDR3: CATSNRLGEQFF
DNA: TGTGCCACCTCGAACCGTCTCGGGGAGCAGTTCTTC

V: TRBV20-1
J: TRBJ2-3
size: few
D: TRBD2
CDR3: CSASSVGRLAGRSSTDTQYF
DNA: TGCAGTGCTAGTTCTGTTGGGAGACTAGCGGGCCGATCAAGCACAGATACGCAGTATTTT

V: TRBV11-3
J: TRBJ2-1
size: -
D: -
CDR3: CASSPYTGRDEQFF
DNA: TGTGCCAGCAGCCCCTACACGGGTCGGGATGAGCAGTTCTTC

V: TRBV6-2/TRBV6-3
J: TRBJ2-1
size: -
D: -
CDR3: CASSYGGGTGQFF
DNA: TGTGCCAGCAGTTACGGAGGGGGAACCGGGCAGTTCTTC

V: TRBV5-1
J: TRBJ2-1
size: few
D: -
CDR3: CASSLQGSVSYNEQFF
DNA: TGCGCCAGCAGCTTGCAGGGTTCGGTCTCCTACAATGAGCAGTTCTTC

V: TRBV9
J: TRBJ2-5
size: -
D: -
CDR3: CASSVDSRMGTQYF
DNA: TGTGCCAGCAGCGTAGATAGTCGAATGGGGACCCAGTACTTC

V: TRBV5-1
J: TRBJ1-1
size: -
D: -
CDR3: CASSPDPGTEAFF
DNA: TGCGCCAGCAGCCCCGACCCGGGGACTGAAGCTTTCTTT

V: TRBV3-1
J: TRBJ2-7
size: -
D: -
CDR3: CASSQVRDTVQYF
DNA: TGTGCCAGCAGCCAAGTCCGGGACACAGTGCAGTACTTC

V: TRBV5-1
J: TRBJ2-1
size: many
D: -
CDR3: CASSGAGTLRVAEQFF
DNA: TGCGCCAGCAGCGGTGCCGGGACGTTGAGAGTTGCAGAGCAGTTCTTC

V: TRBV7-9
J: TRBJ1-1
size: once
D: -
CDR3: CASSLSIGKAFF
DNA: TGTGCCAGCAGCTTAAGTATCGGCAAAGCTTTCTTT

V: TRBV30
J: TRBJ1-5
size: many
D: -
CDR3: CAWSPGYQPQHF
DNA: TGTGCCTGGAGTCCGGGGTATCAGCCCCAGCATTTT

V: TRBV29-1
J: TRBJ1-1
size: many
D: -
CDR3: CSVEKWTENTEAFF
DNA: TGCAGCGTCGAAAAATGGACAGAGAACACTGAAGCTTTCTTT

V: TRBV5-1
J: TRBJ2-6
size: few
D: -
CDR3: CASSLVYRAGANVLTF
DNA: TGCGCCAGCAGCTTGGTTTACAGGGCTGGGGCCAACGTCCTGACTTTC

V: TRBV12-3/TRBV12-4
J: TRBJ2-7
size: few
D: -
CDR3: CASSSMFHEQYF
DNA: TGTGCCAGCAGTTCGATGTTCCACGAGCAGTACTTC

V: TRBV6-1
J: TRBJ2-7
size: -
D: TRBD2
CDR3: CASNLAGGSGKQYF
DNA: TGTGCCAGCAATCTAGCGGGAGGCAGCGGCAAGCAGTACTTC

V: TRBV12-3/TRBV12-4
J: TRBJ1-1
size: many
D: -
CDR3: CASSPGPEAFF
DNA: TGTGCCAGCAGTCCAGGCCCTGAAGCTTTCTTT

V: TRBV6-1
J: TRBJ2-1
size: -
D: TRBD2
CDR3: CASSGQTSGSYNEQFF
DNA: TGTGCCAGCAGCGGACAGACTAGCGGCTCCTACAATGAGCAGTTCTTC